The 13 T cell receptor beta chains presented below share a single source sample, sequenced in a study of cytomegalovirus exposure and HLA in healthy donors. PCR primers comprised 60 Vbeta and 13 Jbeta primers. Data came from immunoSEQ multiplex PCR; TCRdb stores just in-frame clones and leaves some out. The table has 130,000 or so clones, approximately 91% seen once; the top ten hold roughly 0.5%. The sequenced sample consisted of PBMCs. These receptors all come from a woman in her thirties or forties in good health and CMV-seronegative.

V is TRBV5-4 and J is TRBJ2-3, with D possibly TRBD1 on 6 matching bases. Trimming shortened V by 0 bases and J by 3 bases, and 8 bases separated the two germline ends. The CDR3 spans 14 residues. Germline values: CDR1 SGHNT, CDR2 YYREEE (reference sequence). The CDR3 DNA reads as TGTGCCAGCAGCTTGGGGGGGCAGACAGATACGCAGTATTTT. Its translation is CASSLGGQTDTQYF. Variable domain in full (rest from reference TRBV5-4 and TRBJ2-3): ETGVTQSPTHLIKTRGQQVTLRCSSQSGHNTVSWYQQALGQGPQFIFQYYREEENGRGNFPPRFSGLQFPNYSSELNVNALELDDSALYLCASSLGGQTDTQYFGPGTRLTVL.

There are a few counts of this clone. CDR3 DNA: TGTGCCAGCAGTTTTAGGGGCTACAATGAGCAGTTCTTC. Translated, it gives CASSFRGYNEQFF. The V gene is TRBV28, the J gene TRBJ2-1; possibly TRBD1 for D (5 bases). Germline values: CDR1 MDHEN, CDR2 SYDVKM. Trimming removed 3 bases from V and 3 bases from J, with 6 bases in between. The CDR3 has 13 amino acids. Full variable domain (outside the CDR3, taken from reference TRBV28 and TRBJ2-1): DVKVTQSSRYLVKRTGEKVFLECVQDMDHENMFWYRQDPGLGLRLIYFSYDVKMKEKGDIPEGYSVSREKKERFSLILESASTNQTSMYLCASSFRGYNEQFFGPGTRLTVL.

The chain recombines TRBV5-1 with TRBJ2-2; 10 bases line up with TRBD1. V lost 3 bases and J lost 7; bases outside the gene matches: 6. The CDR3 runs to 15 residues. Per the germline V gene, CDR1 is SGHRS and CDR2 is YFSETQ. The CDR3 spells CASSSRDRGFGELFF. The CDR3 region has the DNA TGCGCCAGCAGCTCTCGGGACAGGGGTTTCGGGGAGCTGTTTTTT. Full variable domain (missing parts from reference TRBV5-1 and TRBJ2-2): KAGVTQTPRYLIKTRGQQVTLSCSPISGHRSVSWYQQTPGQGLQFLFEYFSETQRNKGNFPGRFSGRQFSNSRSEMNVSTLELGDSALYLCASSSRDRGFGELFFGEGSRLTVL.

This sequence joins TRBV5-1 and TRBJ2-7; D perhaps matches TRBD2 (6 bases). Germline CDR1 and CDR2: SGHRS and YFSETQ. CDR3 length equals 14 residues. V gave up 4 bases and J gave up 7 bases, with 18 bases separating them. The CDR3 nucleotides read TGCGCCAGCAGCCCGCGGGACTTCCTGGGGGAGCAGTACTTC. Residues: CASSPRDFLGEQYF.

This CDR3 reads CASSRAGYSYEQYF. The CDR3 DNA reads TGTGCCAGCAGTCGCGCAGGTTACTCCTACGAGCAGTACTTC. The chain recombines TRBV6-5 with TRBJ2-7; D not certain. V gave up 5 bases and J gave up 0 bases, with 11 bases separating them. There are 14 residues in the CDR3. Germline CDR1 MNHEY, CDR2 SVGAGI.

This clone was seen only once. CDR3 in amino acids: CAISEGGQGGRGELFF. DNA for the CDR3: TGTGCCATCAGTGAGGGGGGACAGGGCGGCCGGGGGGAGCTGTTTTTT. The chain is built from TRBV10-3 and TRBJ2-2; 9 bases map to TRBD1. V trimming: 2 bases; J trimming: 8 bases; junction bases outside the gene matches: 9. The length of the CDR3 is 16 residues. Germline V gene data show CDR1 as ENHRY and CDR2 as SYGVKD.

The chain couples TRBV4-3 to TRBJ2-7; 8 bases fit TRBD2. The CDR3 is made up of 15 amino acids. V shed 6 bases and J 0 bases; nucleotides not matched to a gene: 7. The germline gives CDR1 LGHNA, CDR2 YSLEER. The CDR3 DNA reads TGCGCCAGCAGTTCGAGAGCGGGAGACTCCTACGAGCAGTACTTC. Translated, it gives CASSSRAGDSYEQYF.

The CDR3 sequence: CASSPDSHTEAFF. CDR3 in DNA: TGTGCCAGCAGCCCGGACAGTCACACTGAAGCTTTCTTT. J is TRBJ1-1 and V is TRBV11-3; perhaps TRBD1 as D (6 bases). V lost 5 bases to trimming and J lost 3 bases, with 10 bases between them. The CDR3 covers 13 residues. Germline V gives CDR1 SGHNT, CDR2 YENEEA. Complete variable domain (other parts from reference TRBV11-3 and TRBJ1-1): EAGVVQSPRYKIIEKKQPVAFWCNPISGHNTLYWYLQNLGQGPELLIRYENEEAVDDSQLPKDRFSAERLKGVDSTLKIQPAELGDSAVYLCASSPDSHTEAFFGQGTRLTVV.

This clone was seen just once. V gene TRBV6-5 combines with J gene TRBJ2-3; 7 bases fit TRBD2. The CDR3 totals 13 residues. The germline CDR1 and CDR2 sequences are MNHEY and SVGAGI. V was pared by 6 bases and J by 2 bases, with 2 bases of the junction left unmatched. The CDR3 region is CASSGTNTDTQYF. As DNA, the CDR3 is TGTGCCAGCAGCGGGACTAACACAGATACGCAGTATTTT.

Only one count was recorded for this clone. J is TRBJ1-1 and V is TRBV7-9, with 7 bases aligning to TRBD1. The CDR3 consists of 16 residues. V dropped 5 bases and J dropped 11; count of bases not matched to a gene: 20. CDR1 is SEHNR and CDR2 is FQNEAQ in the germline V gene (reference sequence). The CDR3 loop reads CASSRQAPGQRVRAFF. As DNA, the CDR3 is TGTGCCAGCAGCCGCCAGGCCCCGGGACAGAGGGTCAGGGCTTTCTTT.

The chain links TRBV4-2 to TRBJ2-7; 13 nucleotides agree with TRBD2. The DNA end is a closer match to TRBJ2-5, so the J assignment may be wrong. The CDR3 loop spans 18 amino acids. Germline lookup yields CDR1 LGHNA and CDR2 YNFKEQ. The CDR3: CASSQLTSGRAGQETQYF. DNA of the CDR3: TGTGCCAGCAGCCAACTCACTAGCGGGAGGGCCGGGCAAGAGACCCAGTACTTC.

This chain uses TRBV11-3 with TRBJ2-5; 7 bases map to TRBD1. With 8 bases clipped from V and 4 bases from J, the junction kept 4 bases outside the gene matches. The CDR3 has 12 residues. Germline V gene sequence: CDR1 SGHNT, CDR2 YENEEA. The CDR3 DNA reads as TGTGCCAGCGGCAGACAGGGAGAGACCCAGTACTTC. This encodes CASGRQGETQYF.

This clone appeared once. V and J are TRBV2 and TRBJ1-1; a weak D match, TRBD1 (5 bases). This CDR3 has 15 residues. Germline CDR1 and CDR2: SNHLY and FYNNEI. Trimming removed 3 bases at V and 3 bases at J, with 14 bases between. CDR3 nucleotides: TGTGCCAGCAGTGAGCAAGCAGGGTCGTACACTGAAGCTTTCTTT. Translated, it gives CASSEQAGSYTEAFF.